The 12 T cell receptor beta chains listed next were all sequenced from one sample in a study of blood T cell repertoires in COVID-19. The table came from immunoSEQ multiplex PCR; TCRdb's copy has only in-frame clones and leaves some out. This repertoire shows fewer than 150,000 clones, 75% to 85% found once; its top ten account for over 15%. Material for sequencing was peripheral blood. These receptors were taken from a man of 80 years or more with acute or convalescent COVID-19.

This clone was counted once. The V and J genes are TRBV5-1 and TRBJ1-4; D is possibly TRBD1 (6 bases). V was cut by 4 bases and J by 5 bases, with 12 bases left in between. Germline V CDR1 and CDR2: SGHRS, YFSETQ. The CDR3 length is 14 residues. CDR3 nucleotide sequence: TGCGCCAGCAGCGCCCGGACAGACAATGAAAAACTGTTTTTT. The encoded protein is CASSARTDNEKLFF. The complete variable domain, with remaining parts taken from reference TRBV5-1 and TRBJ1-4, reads KAGVTQTPRYLIKTRGQQVTLSCSPISGHRSVSWYQQTPGQGLQFLFEYFSETQRNKGNFPGRFSGRQFSNSRSEMNVSTLELGDSALYLCASSARTDNEKLFFGSGTQLSVL.

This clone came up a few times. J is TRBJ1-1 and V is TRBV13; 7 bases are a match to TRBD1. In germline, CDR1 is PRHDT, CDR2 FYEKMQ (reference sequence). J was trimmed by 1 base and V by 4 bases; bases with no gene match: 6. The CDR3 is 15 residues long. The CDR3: CASSSSDRANTEAFF. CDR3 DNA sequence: TGTGCCAGCAGCTCCTCTGACAGGGCGAACACTGAAGCTTTCTTT.

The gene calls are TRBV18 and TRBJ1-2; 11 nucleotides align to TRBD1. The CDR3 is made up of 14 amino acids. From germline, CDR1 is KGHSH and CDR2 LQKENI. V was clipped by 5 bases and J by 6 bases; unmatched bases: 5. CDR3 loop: CASSTGQGANGYTF. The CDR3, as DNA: TGTGCCAGCTCAACCGGACAGGGGGCGAATGGCTACACCTTC.

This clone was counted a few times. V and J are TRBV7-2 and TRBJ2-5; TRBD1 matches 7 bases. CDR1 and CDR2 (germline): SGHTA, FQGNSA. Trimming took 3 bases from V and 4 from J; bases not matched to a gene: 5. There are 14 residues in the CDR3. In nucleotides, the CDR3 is TGTGCCAGCAGCTTCCTTGACAGGGTAGAGACCCAGTACTTC. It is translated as CASSFLDRVETQYF.

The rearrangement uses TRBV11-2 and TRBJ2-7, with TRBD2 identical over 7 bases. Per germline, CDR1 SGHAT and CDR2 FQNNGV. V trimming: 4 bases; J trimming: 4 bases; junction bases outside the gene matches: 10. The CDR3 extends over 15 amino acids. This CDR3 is CASSSTLTSRYEQYF. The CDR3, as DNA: TGTGCCAGCAGCTCAACCCTGACTAGCAGGTACGAGCAGTACTTC.

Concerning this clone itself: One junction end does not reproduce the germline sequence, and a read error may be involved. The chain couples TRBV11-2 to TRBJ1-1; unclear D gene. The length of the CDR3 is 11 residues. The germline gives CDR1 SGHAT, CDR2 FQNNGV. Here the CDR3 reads CASSLLEDPLF. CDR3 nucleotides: TGTGCCAGCAGCTTACTTGAGGATCCCCTGTTT. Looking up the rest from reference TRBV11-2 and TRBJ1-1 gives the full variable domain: EAGVAQSPRYKIIEKRQSVAFWCNPISGHATLYWYQQILGQGPKLLIQFQNNGVVDDSQLPKDRFSAERLKGVDSTLKIQPAKLEDSAVYLCASSLLEDPLFGQGTRLTVV.

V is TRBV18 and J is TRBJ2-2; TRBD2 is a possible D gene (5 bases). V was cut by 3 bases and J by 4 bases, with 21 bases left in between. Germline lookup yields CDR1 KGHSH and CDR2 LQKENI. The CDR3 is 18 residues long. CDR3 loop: CASSPNTRGATITGELFF. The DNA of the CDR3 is TGTGCCAGCTCACCTAACACACGGGGAGCTACTATCACCGGGGAGCTGTTTTTT.

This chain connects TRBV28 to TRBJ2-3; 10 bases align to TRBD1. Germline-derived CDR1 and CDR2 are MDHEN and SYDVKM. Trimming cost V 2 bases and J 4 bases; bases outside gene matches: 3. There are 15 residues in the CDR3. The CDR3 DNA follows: TGTGCCAGCAGTTTAATGACAGGGGGCGCAGATACGCAGTATTTT. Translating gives CASSLMTGGADTQYF. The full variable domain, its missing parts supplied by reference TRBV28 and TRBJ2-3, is DVKVTQSSRYLVKRTGEKVFLECVQDMDHENMFWYRQDPGLGLRLIYFSYDVKMKEKGDIPEGYSVSREKKERFSLILESASTNQTSMYLCASSLMTGGADTQYFGPGTRLTVL.

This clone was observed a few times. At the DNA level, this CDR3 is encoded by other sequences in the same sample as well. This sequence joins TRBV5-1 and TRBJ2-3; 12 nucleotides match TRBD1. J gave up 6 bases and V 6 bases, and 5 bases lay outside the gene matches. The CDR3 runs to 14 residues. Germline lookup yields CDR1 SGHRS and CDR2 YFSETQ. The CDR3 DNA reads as TGCGCCAGCACCGGGACAGGGGGCTCGGATACGCAGTATTTT. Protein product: CASTGTGGSDTQYF. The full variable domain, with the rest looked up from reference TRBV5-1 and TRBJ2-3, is KAGVTQTPRYLIKTRGQQVTLSCSPISGHRSVSWYQQTPGQGLQFLFEYFSETQRNKGNFPGRFSGRQFSNSRSEMNVSTLELGDSALYLCASTGTGGSDTQYFGPGTRLTVL.

CDR3 protein: CASTPGFYNEQFF. DNA for the CDR3: TGTGCCAGCACTCCAGGTTTTTACAATGAGCAGTTCTTC. This sequence joins TRBV28 and TRBJ2-1; D ambiguous. The CDR3 is 13 residues long. In germline, CDR1 is MDHEN, CDR2 SYDVKM. V was pared by 7 bases and J by 4 bases, with 11 bases between.

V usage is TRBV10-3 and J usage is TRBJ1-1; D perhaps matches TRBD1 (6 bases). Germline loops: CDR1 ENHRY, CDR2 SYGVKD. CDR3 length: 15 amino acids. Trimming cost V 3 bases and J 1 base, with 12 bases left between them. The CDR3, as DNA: TGTGCCATCAGTGATAAACAGGGTGGGAACACTGAAGCTTTCTTT. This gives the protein CAISDKQGGNTEAFF.

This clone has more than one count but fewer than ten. The DNA of the CDR3 is TGTGCCAGCAGCCAAAAGCGACCCGTTTGGACAGATACGCAGTATTTT. Translated: CASSQKRPVWTDTQYF. The chain couples TRBV6-6 to TRBJ2-3; no definite D call. The CDR3 is 16 amino acids. Germline CDR1 and CDR2: MNHNY and SVGAGI (reference sequence). Trimming cost V 6 bases and J 3 bases, with 19 bases left between them.